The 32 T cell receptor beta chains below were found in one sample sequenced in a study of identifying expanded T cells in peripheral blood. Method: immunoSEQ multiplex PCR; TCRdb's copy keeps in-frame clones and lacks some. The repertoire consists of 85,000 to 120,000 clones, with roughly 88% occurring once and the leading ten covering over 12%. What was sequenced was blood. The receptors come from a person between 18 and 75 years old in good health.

The CDR3 is CASRHYGTGGTEAFF. The CDR3 nucleotides read TGTGCCAGCAGACACTACGGGACAGGGGGCACTGAAGCTTTCTTT. The chain recombines TRBV7-2 with TRBJ1-1, with 11 bases fitting TRBD1. Germline CDR1 and CDR2: SGHTA and FQGNSA. The CDR3 extends over 15 amino acids. Germline trimming cut 6 bases from V and 4 bases from J; bases unmatched to any gene: 7.

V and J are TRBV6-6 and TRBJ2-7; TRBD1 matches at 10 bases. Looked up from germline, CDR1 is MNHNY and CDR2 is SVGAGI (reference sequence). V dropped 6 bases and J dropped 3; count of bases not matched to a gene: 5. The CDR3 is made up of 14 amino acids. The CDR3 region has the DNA TGTGCCAGCAGAACCGGGACAGGGGACTACGAGCAGTACTTC. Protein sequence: CASRTGTGDYEQYF.

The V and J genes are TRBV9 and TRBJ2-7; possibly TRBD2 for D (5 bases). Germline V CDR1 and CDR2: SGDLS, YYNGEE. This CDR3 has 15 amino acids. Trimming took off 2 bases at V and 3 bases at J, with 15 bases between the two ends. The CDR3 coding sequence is TGTGCCAGCAGCGTCGCCGGACGGGAAAACTACGAGCAGTACTTC. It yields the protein CASSVAGRENYEQYF.

CDR3 residues: CASSSSPQYSYGYTF. The CDR3 coding sequence is TGCGCCAGCAGCTCCTCGCCCCAATACTCCTATGGCTACACCTTC. The V gene is TRBV5-1, the J gene TRBJ1-2; D call uncertain. V gave up 3 bases and J gave up 4 bases, with 16 bases separating them. This CDR3 region has 15 residues. Germline V gives CDR1 SGHRS, CDR2 YFSETQ.

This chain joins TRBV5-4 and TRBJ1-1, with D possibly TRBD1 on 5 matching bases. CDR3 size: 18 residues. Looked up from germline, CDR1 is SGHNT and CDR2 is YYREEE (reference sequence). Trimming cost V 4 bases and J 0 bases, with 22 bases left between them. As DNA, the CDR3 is TGTGCCAGCAGCCCGGGGGAGTTGGGGGACTTTATGAACACTGAAGCTTTCTTT. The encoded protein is CASSPGELGDFMNTEAFF.

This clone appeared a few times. The CDR3 is CASSPGKTGYEQYF. CDR3 in DNA: TGTGCCAGCAGTCCGGGGAAGACCGGCTACGAGCAGTACTTC. The chain couples TRBV6-1 to TRBJ2-7; possibly TRBD2 for D (5 bases). There are 14 residues in the CDR3. Trimming left V 5 bases short and J 3 bases short, with 14 bases between. Germline CDR1 is MNHNS and CDR2 is SASEGT.

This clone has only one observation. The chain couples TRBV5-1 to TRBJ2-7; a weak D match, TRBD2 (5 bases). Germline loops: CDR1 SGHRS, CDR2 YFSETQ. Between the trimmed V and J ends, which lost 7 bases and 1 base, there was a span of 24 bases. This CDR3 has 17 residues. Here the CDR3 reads CASLALHDQTISYEQYF. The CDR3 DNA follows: TGCGCCAGCCTAGCCCTGCACGACCAGACCATATCCTACGAGCAGTACTTC.

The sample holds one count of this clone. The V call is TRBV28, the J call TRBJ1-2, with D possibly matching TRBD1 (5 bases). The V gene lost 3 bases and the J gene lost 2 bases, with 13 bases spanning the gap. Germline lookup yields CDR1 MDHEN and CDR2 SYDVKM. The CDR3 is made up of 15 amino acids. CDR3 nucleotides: TGTGCCAGCAGTTTGGCGGCGGAGGGGAACTATGGCTACACCTTC. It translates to CASSLAAEGNYGYTF.

CDR3 region: CASSSRDRETGYTF. The CDR3, as DNA: TGTGCCAGCAGCTCCCGGGACAGGGAGACTGGCTACACCTTC. This chain joins TRBV13 and TRBJ1-2, with 9 bases lining up with TRBD1. Germline V gene data show CDR1 as PRHDT and CDR2 as FYEKMQ (reference sequence). Germline trimming cut 4 bases from V and 7 bases from J; bases unmatched to any gene: 7. The CDR3 contains 14 residues.

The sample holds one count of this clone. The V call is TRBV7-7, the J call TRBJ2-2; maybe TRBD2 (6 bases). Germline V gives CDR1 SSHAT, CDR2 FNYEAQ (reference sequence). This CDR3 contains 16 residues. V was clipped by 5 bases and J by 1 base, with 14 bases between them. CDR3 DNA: TGTGCCAGCAGCGGCAACGCGGGGTTGAACACCGGGGAGCTGTTTTTT. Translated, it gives CASSGNAGLNTGELFF.

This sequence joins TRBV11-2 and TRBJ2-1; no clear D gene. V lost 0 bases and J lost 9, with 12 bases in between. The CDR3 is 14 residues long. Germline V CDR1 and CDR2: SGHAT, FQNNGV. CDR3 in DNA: TGTGCCAGCAGCTTAGACCCAAGTTTGGGTGAGCAGTTCTTC. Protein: CASSLDPSLGEQFF.

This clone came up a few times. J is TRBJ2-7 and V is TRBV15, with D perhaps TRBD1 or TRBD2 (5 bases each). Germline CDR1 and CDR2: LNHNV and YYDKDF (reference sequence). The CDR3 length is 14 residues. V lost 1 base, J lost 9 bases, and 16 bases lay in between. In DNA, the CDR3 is TGTGCCACCAGCAGAGGCAAGAGGGGAAGCCGGCAGTACTTC. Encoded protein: CATSRGKRGSRQYF.

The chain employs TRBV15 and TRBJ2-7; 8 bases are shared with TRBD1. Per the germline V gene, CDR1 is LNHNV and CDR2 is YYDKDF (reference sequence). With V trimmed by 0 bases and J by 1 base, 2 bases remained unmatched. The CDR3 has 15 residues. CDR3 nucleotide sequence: TGTGCCACCAGCAGAGAAACAGGGGGATCCTACGAGCAGTACTTC. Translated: CATSRETGGSYEQYF.

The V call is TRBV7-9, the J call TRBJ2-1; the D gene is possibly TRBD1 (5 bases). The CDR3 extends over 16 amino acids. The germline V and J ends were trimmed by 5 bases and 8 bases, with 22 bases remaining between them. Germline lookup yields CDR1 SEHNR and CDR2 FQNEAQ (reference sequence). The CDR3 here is CASSAQSGRLVDEQFF. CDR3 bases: TGTGCCAGCAGCGCCCAGTCAGGGCGGTTGGTTGATGAGCAGTTCTTC. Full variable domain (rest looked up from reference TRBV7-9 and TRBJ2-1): DTGVSQNPRHKITKRGQNVTFRCDPISEHNRLYWYRQTLGQGPEFLTYFQNEAQLEKSRLLSDRFSAERPKGSFSTLEIQRTEQGDSAMYLCASSAQSGRLVDEQFFGPGTRLTVL.

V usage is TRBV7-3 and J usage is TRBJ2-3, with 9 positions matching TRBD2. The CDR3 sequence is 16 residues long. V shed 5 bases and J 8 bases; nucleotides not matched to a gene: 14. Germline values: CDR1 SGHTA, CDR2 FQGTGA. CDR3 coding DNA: TGTGCCAGCAGCCCCCTTATCGGTAGCGGGAGAGGTACGCAGTATTTT. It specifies CASSPLIGSGRGTQYF.

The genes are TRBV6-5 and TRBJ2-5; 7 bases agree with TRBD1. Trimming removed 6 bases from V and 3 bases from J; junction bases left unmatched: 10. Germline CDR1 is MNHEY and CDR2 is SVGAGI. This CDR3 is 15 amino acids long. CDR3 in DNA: TGTGCCAGCAGCCGACAGGGTGGAATTAAAGAGACCCAGTACTTC. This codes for CASSRQGGIKETQYF.

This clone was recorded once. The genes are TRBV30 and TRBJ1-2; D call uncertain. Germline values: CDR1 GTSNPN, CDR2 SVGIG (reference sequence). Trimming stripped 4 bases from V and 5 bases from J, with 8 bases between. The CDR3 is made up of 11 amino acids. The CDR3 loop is CAWKWGYGYTF. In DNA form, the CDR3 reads TGTGCCTGGAAATGGGGTTATGGCTACACCTTC.

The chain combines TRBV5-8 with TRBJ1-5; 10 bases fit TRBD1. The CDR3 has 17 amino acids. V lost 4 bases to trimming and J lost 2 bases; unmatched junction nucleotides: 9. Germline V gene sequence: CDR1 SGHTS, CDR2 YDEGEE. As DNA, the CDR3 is TGTGCCAGCAGCAAAAGGACAGGGGGTCGTGGCAATCAGCCCCAGCATTTT. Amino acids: CASSKRTGGRGNQPQHF.

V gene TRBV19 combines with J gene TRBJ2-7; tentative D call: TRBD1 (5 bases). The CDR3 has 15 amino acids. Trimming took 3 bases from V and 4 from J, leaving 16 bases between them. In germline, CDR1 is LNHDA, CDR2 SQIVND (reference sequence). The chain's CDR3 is CASSIEAGRAYEQYF. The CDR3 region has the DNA TGTGCCAGTAGTATTGAGGCAGGGCGAGCTTACGAGCAGTACTTC.

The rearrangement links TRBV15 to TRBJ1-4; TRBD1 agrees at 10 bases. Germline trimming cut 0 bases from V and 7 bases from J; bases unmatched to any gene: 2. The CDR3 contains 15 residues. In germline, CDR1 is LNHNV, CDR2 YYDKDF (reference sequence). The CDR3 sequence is CATSRDRTGGEKLFF. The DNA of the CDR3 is TGTGCCACCAGCAGAGATCGGACAGGGGGTGAAAAACTGTTTTTT.

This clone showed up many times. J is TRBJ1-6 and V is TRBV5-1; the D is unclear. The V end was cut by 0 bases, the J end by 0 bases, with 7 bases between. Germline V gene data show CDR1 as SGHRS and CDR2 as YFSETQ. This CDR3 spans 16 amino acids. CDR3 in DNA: TGCGCCAGCAGCTTGGGGGCGGGCTCCTATAATTCACCCCTCCACTTT. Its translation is CASSLGAGSYNSPLHF.

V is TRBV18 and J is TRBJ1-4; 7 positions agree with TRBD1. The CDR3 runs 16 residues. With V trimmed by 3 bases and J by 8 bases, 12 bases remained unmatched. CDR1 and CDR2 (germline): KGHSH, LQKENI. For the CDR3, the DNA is TGTGCCAGCTCACCTTTACGGACAGGAAAAGAGGAAAAACTGTTTTTT. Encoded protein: CASSPLRTGKEEKLFF.

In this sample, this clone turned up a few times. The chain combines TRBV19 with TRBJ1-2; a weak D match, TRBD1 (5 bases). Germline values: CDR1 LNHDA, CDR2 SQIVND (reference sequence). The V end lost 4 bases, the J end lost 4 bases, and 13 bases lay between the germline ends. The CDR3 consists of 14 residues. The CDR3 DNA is TGTGCCAGTAGTAGGGGCCAGACGGCCTATGGCTACACCTTC. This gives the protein CASSRGQTAYGYTF.

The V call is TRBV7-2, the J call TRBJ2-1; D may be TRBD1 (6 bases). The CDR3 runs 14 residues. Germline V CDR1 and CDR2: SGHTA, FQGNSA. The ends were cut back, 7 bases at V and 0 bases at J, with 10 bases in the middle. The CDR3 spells CASIWTVSYNEQFF. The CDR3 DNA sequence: TGTGCCAGCATCTGGACAGTCTCCTACAATGAGCAGTTCTTC.

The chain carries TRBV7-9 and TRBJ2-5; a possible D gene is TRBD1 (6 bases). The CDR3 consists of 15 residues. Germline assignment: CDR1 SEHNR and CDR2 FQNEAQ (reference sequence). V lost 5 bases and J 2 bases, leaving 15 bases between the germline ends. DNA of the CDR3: TGTGCCAGCAGCCCTCCCGGACAGAGACAAGAGACCCAGTACTTC. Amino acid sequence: CASSPPGQRQETQYF.

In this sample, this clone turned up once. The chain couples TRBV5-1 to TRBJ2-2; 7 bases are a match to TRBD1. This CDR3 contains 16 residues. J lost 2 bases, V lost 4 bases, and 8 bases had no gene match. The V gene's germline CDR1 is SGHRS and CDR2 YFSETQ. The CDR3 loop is CASSPNRDSNTGELFF. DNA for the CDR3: TGCGCCAGCAGCCCGAATCGGGACAGCAACACCGGGGAGCTGTTTTTT. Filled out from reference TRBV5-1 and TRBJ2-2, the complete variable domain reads KAGVTQTPRYLIKTRGQQVTLSCSPISGHRSVSWYQQTPGQGLQFLFEYFSETQRNKGNFPGRFSGRQFSNSRSEMNVSTLELGDSALYLCASSPNRDSNTGELFFGEGSRLTVL.

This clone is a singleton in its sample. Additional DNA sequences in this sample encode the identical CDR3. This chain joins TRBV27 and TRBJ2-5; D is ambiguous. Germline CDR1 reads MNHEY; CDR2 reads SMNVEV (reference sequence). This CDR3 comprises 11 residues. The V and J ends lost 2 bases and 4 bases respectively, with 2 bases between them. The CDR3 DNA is TGTGCCAGCAGTTTAGGAGAGACCCAGTACTTC. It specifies CASSLGETQYF.

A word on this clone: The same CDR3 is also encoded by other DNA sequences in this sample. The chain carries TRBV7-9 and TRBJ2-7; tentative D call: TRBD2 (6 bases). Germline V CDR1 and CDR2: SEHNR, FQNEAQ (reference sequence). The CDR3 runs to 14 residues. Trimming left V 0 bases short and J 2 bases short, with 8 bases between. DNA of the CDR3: TGTGCCAGCAGCTTAGCGGGAGGTGCCTACGAGCAGTACTTC. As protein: CASSLAGGAYEQYF.

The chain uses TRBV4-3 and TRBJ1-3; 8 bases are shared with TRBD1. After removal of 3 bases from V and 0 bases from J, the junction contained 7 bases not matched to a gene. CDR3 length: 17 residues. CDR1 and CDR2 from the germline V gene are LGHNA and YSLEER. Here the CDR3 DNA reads TGCGCCAGCAGCCATCTAGGACAGGGTTACTCTGGAAACACCATATATTTT. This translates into CASSHLGQGYSGNTIYF.

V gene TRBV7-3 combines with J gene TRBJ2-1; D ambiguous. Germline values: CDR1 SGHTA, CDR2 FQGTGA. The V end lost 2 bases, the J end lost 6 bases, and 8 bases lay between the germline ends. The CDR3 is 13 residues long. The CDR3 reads CASSLGQFNEQFF. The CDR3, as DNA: TGTGCCAGCAGCTTAGGGCAGTTCAATGAGCAGTTCTTC.

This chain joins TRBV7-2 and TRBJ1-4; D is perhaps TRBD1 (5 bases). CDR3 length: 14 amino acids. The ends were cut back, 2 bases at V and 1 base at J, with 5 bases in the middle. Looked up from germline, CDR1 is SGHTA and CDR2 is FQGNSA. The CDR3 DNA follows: TGTGCCAGCAGCTTAACAGGAACTAATGAAAAACTGTTTTTT. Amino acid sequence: CASSLTGTNEKLFF.

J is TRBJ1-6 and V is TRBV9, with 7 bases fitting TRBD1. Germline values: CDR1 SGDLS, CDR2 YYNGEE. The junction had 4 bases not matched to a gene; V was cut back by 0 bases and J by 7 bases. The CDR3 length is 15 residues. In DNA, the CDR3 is TGTGCCAGCAGCGTAGACGGCAGGGGGAATTCACCCCTCCACTTT. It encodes CASSVDGRGNSPLHF.